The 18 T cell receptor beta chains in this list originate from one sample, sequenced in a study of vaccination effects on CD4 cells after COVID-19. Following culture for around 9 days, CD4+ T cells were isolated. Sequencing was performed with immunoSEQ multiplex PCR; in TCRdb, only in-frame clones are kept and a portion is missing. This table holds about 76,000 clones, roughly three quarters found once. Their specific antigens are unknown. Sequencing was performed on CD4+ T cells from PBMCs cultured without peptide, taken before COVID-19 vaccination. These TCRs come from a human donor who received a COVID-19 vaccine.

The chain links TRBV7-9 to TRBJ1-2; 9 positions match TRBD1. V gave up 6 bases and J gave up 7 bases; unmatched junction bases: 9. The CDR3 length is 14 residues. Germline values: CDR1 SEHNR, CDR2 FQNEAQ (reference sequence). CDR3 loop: CASRNTGGGSGYTF. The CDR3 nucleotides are TGTGCCAGCAGAAACACAGGGGGCGGGAGTGGCTACACCTTC.

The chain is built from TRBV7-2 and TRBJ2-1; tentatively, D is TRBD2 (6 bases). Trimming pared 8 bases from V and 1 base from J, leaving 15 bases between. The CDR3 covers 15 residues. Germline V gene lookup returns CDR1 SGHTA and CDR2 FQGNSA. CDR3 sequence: CASRPEGQSYNEQFF. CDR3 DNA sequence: TGTGCCAGCCGACCGGAGGGGCAATCCTACAATGAGCAGTTCTTC.

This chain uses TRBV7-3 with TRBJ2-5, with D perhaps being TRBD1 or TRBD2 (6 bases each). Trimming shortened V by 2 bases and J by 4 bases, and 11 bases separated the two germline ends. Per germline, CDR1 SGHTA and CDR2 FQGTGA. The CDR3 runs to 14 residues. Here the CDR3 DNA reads TGTGCCAGCAGCTTAGGGGGGCGGGGAGAGACCCAGTACTTC. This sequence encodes CASSLGGRGETQYF.

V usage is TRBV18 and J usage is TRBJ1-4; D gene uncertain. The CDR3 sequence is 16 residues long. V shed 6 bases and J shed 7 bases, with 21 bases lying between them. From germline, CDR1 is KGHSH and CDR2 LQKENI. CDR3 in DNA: TGTGCCAGCTCCATCACGGCCACTCCAGGAGGTGAAAAACTGTTTTTT. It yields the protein CASSITATPGGEKLFF.

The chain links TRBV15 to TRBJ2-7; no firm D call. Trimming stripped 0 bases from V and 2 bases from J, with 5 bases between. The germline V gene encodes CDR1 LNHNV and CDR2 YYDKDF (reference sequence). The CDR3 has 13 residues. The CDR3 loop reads CATSREPAYEQYV. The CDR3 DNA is TGTGCCACCAGCAGAGAACCAGCCTACGAGCAGTACGTC.

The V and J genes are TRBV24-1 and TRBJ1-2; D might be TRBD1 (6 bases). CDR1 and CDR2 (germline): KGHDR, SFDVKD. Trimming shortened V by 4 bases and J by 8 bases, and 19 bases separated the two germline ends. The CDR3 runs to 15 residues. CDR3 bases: TGTGCCACCAGTGACCCCTCCGTGCGGGGGCTAGGCTACACCTTC. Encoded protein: CATSDPSVRGLGYTF.

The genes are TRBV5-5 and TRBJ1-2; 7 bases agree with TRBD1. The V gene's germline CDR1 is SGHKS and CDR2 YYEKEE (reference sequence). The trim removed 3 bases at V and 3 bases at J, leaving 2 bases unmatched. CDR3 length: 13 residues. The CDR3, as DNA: TGTGCCAGCAGCTCAGGGGGGGACTATGGCTACACCTTC. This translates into CASSSGGDYGYTF.

The CDR3 reads CSVESTQTGNTIYF. The CDR3 DNA reads TGCAGCGTTGAAAGCACTCAAACTGGAAACACCATATATTTT. The V call is TRBV29-1, the J call TRBJ1-3; D uncertain. This CDR3 spans 14 amino acids. Germline values: CDR1 SQVTM, CDR2 ANQGSEA. V dropped 2 bases and J dropped 2 bases, with 10 bases sitting between them.

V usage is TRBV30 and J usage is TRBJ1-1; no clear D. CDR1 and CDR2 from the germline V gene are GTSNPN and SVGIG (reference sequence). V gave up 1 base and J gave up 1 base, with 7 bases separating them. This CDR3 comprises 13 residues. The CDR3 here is CAWSGRSNTEAFF. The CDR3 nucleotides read TGTGCCTGGAGTGGGAGATCGAACACTGAAGCTTTCTTT.

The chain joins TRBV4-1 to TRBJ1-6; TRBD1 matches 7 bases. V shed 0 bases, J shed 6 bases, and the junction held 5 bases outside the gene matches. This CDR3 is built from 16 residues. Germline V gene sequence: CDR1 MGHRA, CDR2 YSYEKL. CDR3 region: CASSQEGGTANSPLHF. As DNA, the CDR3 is TGCGCCAGCAGCCAAGAAGGGGGGACAGCTAATTCACCCCTCCACTTT.

CDR3 coding DNA: TGTGCCTGGAGAGGGACAGCCGCTTCACCCCTCCACTTT. Protein: CAWRGTAASPLHF. The chain couples TRBV30 to TRBJ1-6, with 7 bases lining up with TRBD1. Germline V gene lookup returns CDR1 GTSNPN and CDR2 SVGIG (reference sequence). The CDR3 covers 13 residues. Germline trimming cut 3 bases from V and 9 bases from J; bases unmatched to any gene: 5.

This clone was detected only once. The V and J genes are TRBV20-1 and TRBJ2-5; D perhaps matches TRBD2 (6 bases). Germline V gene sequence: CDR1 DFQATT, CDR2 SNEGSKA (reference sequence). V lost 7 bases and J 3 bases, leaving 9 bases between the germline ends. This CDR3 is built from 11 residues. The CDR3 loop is CSVSSEETQYF. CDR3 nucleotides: TGCAGTGTTTCTAGCGAAGAGACCCAGTACTTC.

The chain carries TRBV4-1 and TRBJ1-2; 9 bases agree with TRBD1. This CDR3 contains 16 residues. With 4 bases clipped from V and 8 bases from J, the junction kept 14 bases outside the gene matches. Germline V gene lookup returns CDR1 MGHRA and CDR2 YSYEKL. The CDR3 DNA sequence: TGCGCCAGCAGCCCTAGATACAGGGGGCGGGGAGAGGGCTACACCTTC. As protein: CASSPRYRGRGEGYTF.

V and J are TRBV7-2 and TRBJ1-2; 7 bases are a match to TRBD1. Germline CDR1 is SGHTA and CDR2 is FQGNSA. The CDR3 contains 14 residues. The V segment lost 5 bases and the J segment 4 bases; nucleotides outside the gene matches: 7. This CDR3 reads CASSRTGDSYGYTF. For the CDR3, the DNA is TGTGCCAGCAGCCGGACAGGTGATAGCTATGGCTACACCTTC.

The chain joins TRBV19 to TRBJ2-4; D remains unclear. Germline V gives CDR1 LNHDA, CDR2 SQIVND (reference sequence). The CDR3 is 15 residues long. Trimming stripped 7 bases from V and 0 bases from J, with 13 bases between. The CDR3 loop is CASKAHNLAKNIQYF. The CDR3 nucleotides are TGTGCCAGTAAAGCGCACAATTTAGCCAAAAACATTCAGTACTTC.

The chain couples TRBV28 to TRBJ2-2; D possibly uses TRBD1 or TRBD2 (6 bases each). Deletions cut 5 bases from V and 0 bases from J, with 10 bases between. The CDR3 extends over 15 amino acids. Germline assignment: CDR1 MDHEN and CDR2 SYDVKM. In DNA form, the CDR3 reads TGTGCCAGCAGTCTGGGGGGCCCGAACACCGGGGAGCTGTTTTTT. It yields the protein CASSLGGPNTGELFF. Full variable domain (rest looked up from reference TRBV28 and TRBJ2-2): DVKVTQSSRYLVKRTGEKVFLECVQDMDHENMFWYRQDPGLGLRLIYFSYDVKMKEKGDIPEGYSVSREKKERFSLILESASTNQTSMYLCASSLGGPNTGELFFGEGSRLTVL.

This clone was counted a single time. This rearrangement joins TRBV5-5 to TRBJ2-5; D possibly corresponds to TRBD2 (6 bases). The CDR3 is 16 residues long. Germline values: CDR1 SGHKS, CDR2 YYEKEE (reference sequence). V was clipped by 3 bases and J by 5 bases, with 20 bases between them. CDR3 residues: CASSSSGRGHEETQYF. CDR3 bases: TGTGCCAGCAGCTCTTCCGGGCGGGGCCACGAGGAGACCCAGTACTTC.

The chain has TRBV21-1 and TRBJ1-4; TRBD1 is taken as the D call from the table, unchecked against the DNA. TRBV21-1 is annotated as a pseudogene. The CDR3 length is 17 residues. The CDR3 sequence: CASSKAVGGPANEKLFF. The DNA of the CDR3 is TGTGCCAGCAGCAAAGCGGTAGGGGGCCCCGCTAATGAAAAACTGTTTTTT.